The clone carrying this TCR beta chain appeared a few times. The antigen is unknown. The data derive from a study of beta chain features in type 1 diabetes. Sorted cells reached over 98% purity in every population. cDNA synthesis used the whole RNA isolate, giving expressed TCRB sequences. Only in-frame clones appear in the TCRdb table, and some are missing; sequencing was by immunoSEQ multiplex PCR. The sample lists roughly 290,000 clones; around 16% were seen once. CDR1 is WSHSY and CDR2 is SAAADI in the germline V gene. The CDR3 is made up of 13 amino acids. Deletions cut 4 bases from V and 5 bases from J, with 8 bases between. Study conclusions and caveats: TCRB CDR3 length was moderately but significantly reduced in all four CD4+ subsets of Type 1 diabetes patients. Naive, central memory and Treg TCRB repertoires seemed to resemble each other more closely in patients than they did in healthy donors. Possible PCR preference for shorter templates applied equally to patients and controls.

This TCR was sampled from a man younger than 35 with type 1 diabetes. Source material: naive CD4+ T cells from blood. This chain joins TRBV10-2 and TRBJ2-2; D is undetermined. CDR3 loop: CASSGPGTGELFF. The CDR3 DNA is TGCGCCAGCAGTGGGCCTGGTACCGGGGAGCTGTTTTTT.